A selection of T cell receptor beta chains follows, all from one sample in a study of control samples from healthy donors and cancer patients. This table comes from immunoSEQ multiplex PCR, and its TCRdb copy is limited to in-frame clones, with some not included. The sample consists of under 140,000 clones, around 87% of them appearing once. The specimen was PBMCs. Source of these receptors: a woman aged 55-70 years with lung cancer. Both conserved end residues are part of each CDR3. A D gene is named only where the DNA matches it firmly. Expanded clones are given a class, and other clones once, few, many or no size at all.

DNA: TGTGCCAGCTCACCGGAGGCCTCTGGGGCCAACGTCCTGACTTTC; CDR3: CASSPEASGANVLTF; J: TRBJ2-6; size: .; V: TRBV18; length: 15; D: .
DNA: TGCAGCGTTGATGGTACGACAGGGGGCCCTAGTCATACGCAGTATTTT; CDR3: CSVDGTTGGPSHTQYF; J: TRBJ2-3; size: .; V: TRBV29-1; length: 16; D: TRBD1
DNA: TGTGCCAGCAGCTCCCGGACAGGGACCATTATTCAGTACTTC; CDR3: CASSSRTGTIIQYF; J: TRBJ2-4; size: .; V: TRBV7-2; length: 14; D: TRBD1
DNA: TGTGCCAGCAGCACTAGCGGGAGGGCCGGAGAGACCCAGTACTTC; CDR3: CASSTSGRAGETQYF; J: TRBJ2-5; size: .; V: TRBV5-6; length: 15; D: TRBD2
DNA: TGTGCCAGTAGTAATGGGGACAGGAACTACGAGCAGTACTTC; CDR3: CASSNGDRNYEQYF; J: TRBJ2-7; size: .; V: TRBV19; length: 14; D: TRBD1
DNA: TGCGCCAGCAGCCAAGGACAGGCGGGGGAAACCGGGGAGCTGTTTTTT; CDR3: CASSQGQAGETGELFF; J: TRBJ2-2; size: .; V: TRBV4-1; length: 16; D: .
DNA: TGTGCCAGCAGCCAAGATGGGACAGGGACAAACTATGGCTACACCTTC; CDR3: CASSQDGTGTNYGYTF; J: TRBJ1-2; size: .; V: TRBV4-2; length: 16; D: TRBD1
DNA: TGTGCCAGCAGTTGGGGTCAGCCCCAGCATTTT; CDR3: CASSWGQPQHF; J: TRBJ1-5; size: .; V: TRBV28; length: 11; D: .
DNA: TGTGCCAGCAGTGAGCTAGCGGGGACCTACAATGAGCAGTTCTTC; CDR3: CASSELAGTYNEQFF; J: TRBJ2-1; size: .; V: TRBV6-1; length: 15; D: TRBD2
DNA: TGTGCCAGCAGTTGGACACGGAGGGGTGAAAAACTGTTTTTT; CDR3: CASSWTRRGEKLFF; J: TRBJ1-4; size: .; V: TRBV6-5; length: 14; D: .
DNA: TGTGCCAGCAGTGCCGGGCTAGCAGCCCAAGAGACCCAGTACTTC; CDR3: CASSAGLAAQETQYF; J: TRBJ2-5; size: few; V: TRBV2; length: 15; D: .
DNA: TGTGCCAGCAGCTTGGAGGTCCCAGGATATGGCTACACCTTC; CDR3: CASSLEVPGYGYTF; J: TRBJ1-2; size: few; V: TRBV7-9; length: 14; D: .
DNA: TGTGCCAGTAGTAAAAGAGAAGGGGCTAAAGCTGAAGCTTTCTTT; CDR3: CASSKREGAKAEAFF; J: TRBJ1-1; size: .; V: TRBV19; length: 15; D: .
DNA: TGTGCCAGCAGCAGACAGGGATTTAGGGGCAATCAGCCCCAGCATTTT; CDR3: CASSRQGFRGNQPQHF; J: TRBJ1-5; size: .; V: TRBV7-9; length: 16; D: TRBD1
DNA: TGTGCCAGCAGCTTGGTTGTAGGAGCAAACACAGATACGCAGTATTTT; CDR3: CASSLVVGANTDTQYF; J: TRBJ2-3; size: .; V: TRBV5-6; length: 16; D: .
DNA: TGTGCCAGCAGCTTAGGCGGCGCATTCGGCTATGGCTACACCTTC; CDR3: CASSLGGAFGYGYTF; J: TRBJ1-2; size: .; V: TRBV7-9; length: 15; D: .
DNA: TGTGCCAGTAGCCAGACAGGGTTCGGGCAGCCCCAGCATTTT; CDR3: CASSQTGFGQPQHF; J: TRBJ1-5; size: .; V: TRBV19; length: 14; D: TRBD1
DNA: TGTGCCAGCAGCCCCAGCTTAGCAGGGACTGGCAATGAGCAGTTCTTC; CDR3: CASSPSLAGTGNEQFF; J: TRBJ2-1; size: .; V: TRBV3-1/TRBV3-2; length: 16; D: .
DNA: TGTGCCAGCTCACCACCCGGGAGAGCGGTCTTTTACAATGAGCAGTTCTTC; CDR3: CASSPPGRAVFYNEQFF; J: TRBJ2-1; size: .; V: TRBV18; length: 17; D: .
DNA: TGCGCCAGCAGCTTGGCCAACGCTCGGGAGACAGGGGAGGATCAGCCCCAGCATTTT; CDR3: CASSLANARETGEDQPQHF; J: TRBJ1-5; size: .; V: TRBV5-1; length: 19; D: TRBD1
DNA: TGTGCCAGCAGCTGGACCGGGGCCAACGTCCTGACTTTC; CDR3: CASSWTGANVLTF; J: TRBJ2-6; size: .; V: TRBV7-6; length: 13; D: .
DNA: TGTGCCAGCAGCCTAGCTAGTCCGTACGAGCAGTACTTC; CDR3: CASSLASPYEQYF; J: TRBJ2-7; size: .; V: TRBV7-9; length: 13; D: .
DNA: TGCGCCAGCAGCCAAGCCTCACAGGGTACCTATGGCTACACCTTC; CDR3: CASSQASQGTYGYTF; J: TRBJ1-2; size: .; V: TRBV4-1; length: 15; D: .
DNA: TGTGCCAGTAGTTCTGTAGCTGGCACCGGGGAGCTGTTTTTT; CDR3: CASSSVAGTGELFF; J: TRBJ2-2; size: .; V: TRBV19; length: 14; D: .
DNA: TGTGCCTGGAGTGTAAACGGACAGGGGAATGAAAAACTGTTTTTT; CDR3: CAWSVNGQGNEKLFF; J: TRBJ1-4; size: .; V: TRBV30; length: 15; D: TRBD1
DNA: TGTGCCAGCAGTTTATCGGGTTCCACGAATTCACCCCTCCACTTT; CDR3: CASSLSGSTNSPLHF; J: TRBJ1-6; size: .; V: TRBV27; length: 15; D: .
DNA: TGTGCCAGCAGCGTCGGACTCGGGGGTTCTAACTATGGCTACACCTTC; CDR3: CASSVGLGGSNYGYTF; J: TRBJ1-2; size: .; V: TRBV5-6; length: 16; D: .
DNA: TGTGCCTGGACGGAAACTAGCGGGACGCAAGAGACCCAGTACTTC; CDR3: CAWTETSGTQETQYF; J: TRBJ2-5; size: .; V: TRBV30; length: 15; D: TRBD2